This T cell receptor beta chain was recovered during a study of technical replicates of blood from a handful of donors. The data were produced by immunoSEQ multiplex PCR, yet TCRdb's version contains in-frame clones alone and is incomplete. Of tens of thousands of clones listed, approximately 90% are singletons. Germline values: CDR1 LNHDA, CDR2 SQIVND (reference sequence). The CDR3 spans 13 residues. V was clipped by 6 bases and J by 2 bases; unmatched bases: 4. Sequenced: T cells isolated from PBMCs. V is TRBV19 and J is TRBJ2-7, with TRBD1 identical over 7 bases. This clonotype originated in a human donor in good health. Here the CDR3 DNA reads TGTGCCAGTAGGGACAGGACAACCTACGAGCAGTACTTC. This gives the protein CASRDRTTYEQYF.